These 22 T cell receptor beta chains were sequenced from one sample in a study of cytomegalovirus exposure and HLA in healthy donors. This PCR relied on a set of 60 Vbeta primers and 13 Jbeta primers. Profiling relied on immunoSEQ multiplex PCR, and the TCRdb table lists in-frame clones only, not all of them. The sample features 100,000 to 150,000 clones, with less than 2% in its top ten. The sequencing sample was made of PBMCs. Every receptor here comes from a woman aged 40 to 49 in good health and CMV-seronegative.

V and J are TRBV5-4 and TRBJ1-3; 11 bases fit TRBD1. The germline V gene encodes CDR1 SGHNT and CDR2 YYREEE (reference sequence). With 4 bases clipped from V and 2 bases from J, the junction kept 5 bases outside the gene matches. This CDR3 region has 16 residues. The CDR3 is CASSPGQGATGNTIYF. As DNA, the CDR3 is TGTGCCAGCAGCCCCGGACAGGGGGCGACTGGAAACACCATATATTTT.

The rearrangement links TRBV19 to TRBJ1-1; 8 nucleotides match TRBD1. V gave up 4 bases and J gave up 0 bases; unmatched junction bases: 4. Germline V gene sequence: CDR1 LNHDA, CDR2 SQIVND (reference sequence). The CDR3 has 15 amino acids. CDR3: CASSKDREVNTEAFF. In nucleotides, the CDR3 is TGTGCCAGTAGTAAGGACAGGGAAGTGAACACTGAAGCTTTCTTT.

This chain joins TRBV11-1 and TRBJ2-1; no definite D call. The V gene's germline CDR1 is SGHAT and CDR2 FQDESV (reference sequence). The CDR3 extends over 14 amino acids. Trimming left V 8 bases short and J 0 bases short, with 11 bases between. The CDR3 coding sequence is TGTGCCAGCGGTTCTCCTAGCTCCTACAATGAGCAGTTCTTC. Its protein is CASGSPSSYNEQFF.

The chain employs TRBV14 and TRBJ1-2; TRBD1 aligns across 8 bases. This CDR3 comprises 14 residues. The V gene's germline CDR1 is SGHDN and CDR2 FVKESK. The V gene end was trimmed by 3 bases and the J gene end by 6 bases; junction bases not matched to a gene: 6. The CDR3 here is CASSQLTGEDGYTF. The CDR3 DNA reads TGTGCCAGCAGCCAGTTGACAGGGGAGGATGGCTACACCTTC.

This chain joins TRBV10-3 and TRBJ1-1, with a possible D match to TRBD1 (6 bases). This CDR3 has 14 residues. The V gene's germline CDR1 is ENHRY and CDR2 SYGVKD. Trimming took 7 bases from V and 1 from J, leaving 13 bases between them. This chain's CDR3 is CAIKPGGPNTEAFF. CDR3 in DNA: TGTGCCATCAAACCTGGGGGCCCGAACACTGAAGCTTTCTTT.

This chain uses TRBV19 with TRBJ1-1, with 8 nucleotides matching TRBD1. This CDR3 has 16 amino acids. The V segment lost 6 bases and the J segment 3 bases; nucleotides outside the gene matches: 12. The germline CDR1 and CDR2 sequences are LNHDA and SQIVND (reference sequence). CDR3 region: CASRLGQGGMDTEAFF. CDR3 sequence (DNA): TGTGCCAGTAGGCTTGGACAGGGAGGGATGGACACTGAAGCTTTCTTT.

This sequence joins TRBV10-3 and TRBJ2-6; 7 positions agree with TRBD1. This CDR3 is 16 amino acids long. Trimming took 4 bases from V and 4 from J; bases not matched to a gene: 7. Germline CDR1 reads ENHRY; CDR2 reads SYGVKD. CDR3 in DNA: TGTGCCATCAGTGGAACAGGGGCGGCCGGGGCCAACGTCCTGACTTTC. Protein: CAISGTGAAGANVLTF.

V and J are TRBV13 and TRBJ2-2, with TRBD1 as a possible D gene (6 bases). The ends were cut back, 5 bases at V and 0 bases at J, with 10 bases in the middle. This CDR3 is 15 amino acids long. The germline V gene has CDR1 PRHDT and CDR2 FYEKMQ (reference sequence). The CDR3: CASSRWTANTGELFF. The CDR3 DNA follows: TGTGCCAGCAGCAGGTGGACAGCGAACACCGGGGAGCTGTTTTTT.

V gene TRBV7-2 combines with J gene TRBJ2-2; 11 bases align to TRBD2. CDR3 length equals 16 residues. V was clipped by 7 bases and J by 4 bases; unmatched bases: 8. Germline loops: CDR1 SGHTA, CDR2 FQGNSA. The CDR3 spells CASNFRSGGVTGELFF. CDR3 nucleotides: TGTGCCAGCAACTTCCGTAGCGGGGGGGTCACCGGGGAGCTGTTTTTT.

The chain is built from TRBV28 and TRBJ2-7; D possibly corresponds to TRBD1 (6 bases). Looked up from germline, CDR1 is MDHEN and CDR2 is SYDVKM. Between the trimmed V and J ends, which lost 3 bases and 4 bases, there was a span of 19 bases. This CDR3 contains 16 residues. CDR3 protein: CASSLGDISPLYEQYV. CDR3 nucleotides: TGTGCCAGCAGTTTGGGGGACATAAGCCCACTTTACGAGCAGTACGTC.

The chain recombines TRBV15 with TRBJ1-5; TRBD1 is a possible D gene (6 bases). V lost 4 bases and J 1 base, leaving 14 bases between the germline ends. Germline V gene data show CDR1 as LNHNV and CDR2 as YYDKDF (reference sequence). This CDR3 comprises 16 residues. CDR3 amino acids: CATSNSGAASNQPQHF. The CDR3 DNA follows: TGTGCCACCAGCAACTCAGGGGCCGCAAGCAATCAGCCCCAGCATTTT. Full variable domain (missing parts from reference TRBV15 and TRBJ1-5): DAMVIQNPRYQVTQFGKPVTLSCSQTLNHNVMYWYQQKSSQAPKLLFHYYDKDFNNEADTPDNFQSRRPNTSFCFLDIRSPGLGDTAMYLCATSNSGAASNQPQHFGDGTRLSIL.

V is TRBV5-6 and J is TRBJ2-3, with 12 bases that match TRBD2. This CDR3 region has 16 residues. Trimming took 4 bases from V and 2 from J; bases not matched to a gene: 5. From germline, CDR1 is SGHDT and CDR2 YYEEEE. CDR3 DNA sequence: TGTGCCAGCAGCCGCCGGACTAGCGGGGTCACAGATACGCAGTATTTT. It specifies CASSRRTSGVTDTQYF.

For the CDR3, the DNA is TGTGCCAGCAGCTACGGGGGGTACGAGCAGTACGTC. Its protein is CASSYGGYEQYV. The J gene is TRBJ2-7, the V gene TRBV5-4, with 7 bases matching TRBD2. CDR3 length equals 12 residues. V lost 3 bases to trimming and J lost 4 bases; unmatched junction nucleotides: 1. Germline lookup yields CDR1 SGHNT and CDR2 YYREEE (reference sequence).

The J gene is TRBJ1-1, the V gene TRBV5-1; the D gene is possibly TRBD1 (6 bases). Trimming removed 6 bases from V and 8 bases from J, with 23 bases in between. The CDR3 runs 15 residues. From germline, CDR1 is SGHRS and CDR2 YFSETQ. The CDR3 protein is CASTQGSAIPAEAFF. Here the CDR3 DNA reads TGCGCCAGCACGCAGGGGAGTGCCATCCCGGCCGAAGCTTTCTTT.

The chain links TRBV2 to TRBJ1-2; 8 bases are shared with TRBD1. The CDR3 has 13 residues. The V and J ends lost 1 base and 8 bases, in that order; junction bases with no gene match: 3. The V gene's germline CDR1 is SNHLY and CDR2 FYNNEI. CDR3 region: CASSEENRGGYTF. The CDR3 DNA reads as TGTGCCAGCAGTGAAGAGAACAGGGGGGGCTACACCTTC.

This rearrangement joins TRBV4-1 to TRBJ2-7, with TRBD2 matching over 11 bases. Per the germline V gene, CDR1 is MGHRA and CDR2 is YSYEKL. The CDR3 is 15 residues long. Trimming at V came to 7 bases and at J to 3 bases, leaving 8 bases not matched to a gene. Here the CDR3 reads CASTSELAGGYEQYF. CDR3 in DNA: TGCGCCAGCACCTCAGAGCTAGCGGGGGGCTACGAGCAGTACTTC.

To note about this clone: The sample contains more than one DNA sequence encoding this CDR3. The chain joins TRBV18 to TRBJ1-1; D unresolved. Germline loops: CDR1 KGHSH, CDR2 LQKENI. The V gene lost 3 bases and the J gene lost 1 base, with 3 bases spanning the gap. CDR3 length: 12 amino acids. In DNA, the CDR3 is TGTGCCAGCTCACCCCAGAACACTGAAGCTTTCTTT. Translated: CASSPQNTEAFF.

The V and J genes are TRBV7-9 and TRBJ1-5; 9 positions agree with TRBD1. Germline lookup yields CDR1 SEHNR and CDR2 FQNEAQ (reference sequence). The CDR3 spans 14 residues. Trimming at V came to 5 bases and at J to 6 bases, leaving 5 bases not matched to a gene. CDR3 region: CASSEGTGSQPQHF. The CDR3 DNA is TGTGCCAGCAGCGAAGGGACAGGGAGTCAGCCCCAGCATTTT.

This chain joins TRBV4-3 and TRBJ2-2, with D uncertain. There are 15 residues in the CDR3. The ends were cut back, 0 bases at V and 4 bases at J, with 9 bases in the middle. The germline CDR1 and CDR2 sequences are LGHNA and YSLEER. The CDR3 DNA reads TGCGCCAGCAGCCAAGATCTGCGAGGCACCGGGGAGCTGTTTTTT. Its translation is CASSQDLRGTGELFF.

CDR3 DNA: TGCGCCAAAGGAAGGGGGACACGTGAAGCTTTCTTT. As protein: CAKGRGTREAFF. The rearrangement links TRBV10-1 to TRBJ1-1; D may be TRBD1 (6 bases). Trimming pared 10 bases from V and 7 bases from J, leaving 16 bases between. The CDR3 consists of 12 residues. Germline V gene sequence: CDR1 WNHNN, CDR2 SYGVQD (reference sequence).

The CDR3 DNA is TGTGCCAGCAGCTCCGGACAGGGCTATGGCTACACCTTC. Protein: CASSSGQGYGYTF. V and J are TRBV5-6 and TRBJ1-2; 8 bases are shared with TRBD1. Losses at the gene ends were 3 bases for V and 4 bases for J; bases not matched to a gene: 2. The V gene's germline CDR1 is SGHDT and CDR2 YYEEEE. The CDR3 has 13 residues.

J is TRBJ1-1 and V is TRBV5-6; D not certain. Germline CDR1 and CDR2: SGHDT and YYEEEE. Trimming removed 6 bases from V and 3 bases from J, with 15 bases in between. The CDR3 runs 14 residues. This chain's CDR3 is CASTGPPGDTEAFF. Here the CDR3 DNA reads TGTGCCAGCACCGGGCCCCCCGGGGACACTGAAGCTTTCTTT.